This passage covers 20 T cell receptor beta chains from one sample sequenced in a study of blood T cell repertoires in COVID-19. Here immunoSEQ multiplex PCR was the method, and the copy in TCRdb shows in-frame clones only, minus some. The sample shows a few hundred thousand clones, roughly 80% of them seen only once. Sequencing was done on a sample of PBMCs or T cells enriched from blood (not recorded which). These receptors all stem from a woman aged 50 to 60 who had recovered from COVID-19.

This chain joins TRBV30 and TRBJ2-1; no definite D call. Germline-derived CDR1 and CDR2 are GTSNPN and SVGIG (reference sequence). The V gene lost 1 base and the J gene lost 4 bases, with 5 bases spanning the gap. The CDR3 has 12 residues. The DNA for the CDR3 is TGTGCCTGGAGTGAGAGTTACAATGAGCAGTTCTTC. Encoded protein: CAWSESYNEQFF.

This chain links TRBV19 with TRBJ2-5; perhaps TRBD1 as D (5 bases). Germline CDR1 LNHDA, CDR2 SQIVND (reference sequence). V lost 3 bases to trimming and J lost 6 bases, with 8 bases between them. The CDR3 covers 12 residues. The CDR3 sequence is CASSMQGKTQYF. CDR3 bases: TGTGCCAGTAGTATGCAGGGTAAGACCCAGTACTTC.

This rearrangement joins TRBV5-1 to TRBJ1-2; no clear D gene. The CDR3 sequence is 13 residues long. Trimming removed 7 bases at V and 8 bases at J, with 18 bases between. In germline, CDR1 is SGHRS, CDR2 YFSETQ. The DNA for the CDR3 is TGCGCCAGCGGGCGTGACCTACTGGAAGGCTACACCTTC. This codes for CASGRDLLEGYTF.

The gene calls are TRBV6-5 and TRBJ1-2; D not certain. The ends were cut back, 0 bases at V and 3 bases at J, with 8 bases in the middle. This CDR3 contains 14 residues. Looked up from germline, CDR1 is MNHEY and CDR2 is SVGAGI. The CDR3 region is CASSYSRVDYGYTF. The CDR3 coding sequence is TGTGCCAGCAGTTACTCGAGGGTTGACTATGGCTACACCTTC.

The chain employs TRBV5-1 and TRBJ2-5; possible D gene TRBD1, 7 bases. Germline V gene data show CDR1 as SGHRS and CDR2 as YFSETQ. The CDR3 is made up of 20 amino acids. V was clipped by 1 base and J by 6 bases, with 31 bases between them. The CDR3, as DNA: TGCGCCAGCAGCTTGAGGGACAGTCAGGAACGGGACTTCAATTCTAAGACCCAGTACTTC. The encoded protein is CASSLRDSQERDFNSKTQYF.

The CDR3 region is CASSTGTKSTYEQYF. DNA of the CDR3: TGTGCCAGCAGTACAGGTACCAAGTCGACTTACGAGCAGTACTTC. The chain combines TRBV28 with TRBJ2-7; maybe TRBD1 (5 bases). Germline CDR1 is MDHEN and CDR2 is SYDVKM. The CDR3 runs 15 residues. The ends were cut back, 5 bases at V and 4 bases at J, with 18 bases in the middle.

The chain links TRBV7-2 to TRBJ1-4, with D perhaps TRBD1 (6 bases). The germline CDR1 and CDR2 sequences are SGHTA and FQGNSA. This CDR3 comprises 13 residues. V lost 8 bases and J lost 1, with 8 bases in between. DNA of the CDR3: TGTGCCAGCTGCAGGGGAACTAATGAAAAACTGTTTTTT. Its protein is CASCRGTNEKLFF.

This chain connects TRBV4-1 to TRBJ2-3; 9 bases align to TRBD1. The V and J ends lost 5 bases and 6 bases, in that order; junction bases with no gene match: 9. CDR1 is MGHRA and CDR2 is YSYEKL in the germline V gene. This CDR3 contains 15 residues. CDR3 nucleotide sequence: TGCGCCAGCAGCAGCCCGGGACAGGGTTCCGATACGCAGTATTTT. It specifies CASSSPGQGSDTQYF.

The chain uses TRBV5-1 and TRBJ1-2; the D gene is possibly TRBD1 (5 bases). The V and J ends lost 2 bases and 0 bases respectively, with 14 bases between them. Germline CDR1 reads SGHRS; CDR2 reads YFSETQ. The CDR3 is 16 amino acids. This CDR3 is CASSFIGDPTNYGYTF. CDR3 in DNA: TGCGCCAGCAGCTTCATAGGGGATCCGACTAACTATGGCTACACCTTC.

The V gene is TRBV30, the J gene TRBJ1-4; 9 nucleotides line up with TRBD1. The CDR3 length is 15 residues. Germline CDR1 GTSNPN, CDR2 SVGIG (reference sequence). Trimming removed 3 bases from V and 3 bases from J; junction bases left unmatched: 5. The CDR3, as DNA: TGTGCCTGGAGCAAGGGACAGGGATCTAATGAAAAACTGTTTTTT. The encoded protein is CAWSKGQGSNEKLFF.

This CDR3 is CASRKKATSGEGQFF. In DNA form, the CDR3 reads TGCGCCAGCAGAAAAAAGGCGACCTCGGGAGAAGGGCAGTTCTTC. This chain joins TRBV5-1 and TRBJ2-1; TRBD2 might be the D (6 bases). With 5 bases removed from V and 12 bases from J, the gap between germline ends came to 24 bases. This CDR3 region has 15 residues. Germline loops: CDR1 SGHRS, CDR2 YFSETQ. The entire variable domain, with the rest obtained from reference TRBV5-1 and TRBJ2-1, is as follows: KAGVTQTPRYLIKTRGQQVTLSCSPISGHRSVSWYQQTPGQGLQFLFEYFSETQRNKGNFPGRFSGRQFSNSRSEMNVSTLELGDSALYLCASRKKATSGEGQFFGPGTRLTVL.

CDR3 in amino acids: CASSEQGADTQYF. The CDR3 nucleotides read TGTGCCAGCAGTGAGCAGGGTGCAGATACGCAGTATTTT. This rearrangement joins TRBV6-1 to TRBJ2-3, with D tentatively TRBD1 (5 bases). The CDR3 is 13 residues long. Germline loops: CDR1 MNHNS, CDR2 SASEGT. The V gene lost 3 bases and the J gene lost 4 bases, with 8 bases spanning the gap.

This chain uses TRBV5-1 with TRBJ2-1, with TRBD2 matching over 7 bases. Germline CDR1 is SGHRS and CDR2 is YFSETQ. V shed 5 bases and J 4 bases; nucleotides not matched to a gene: 12. The CDR3 contains 16 residues. CDR3: CASSLSLAAGYNEQFF. DNA for the CDR3: TGCGCCAGCAGTTTGTCTCTAGCGGCGGGGTACAATGAGCAGTTCTTC. The variable domain in full, with the rest retrieved from reference TRBV5-1 and TRBJ2-1, is KAGVTQTPRYLIKTRGQQVTLSCSPISGHRSVSWYQQTPGQGLQFLFEYFSETQRNKGNFPGRFSGRQFSNSRSEMNVSTLELGDSALYLCASSLSLAAGYNEQFFGPGTRLTVL.

This clone was seen a few times. The same CDR3 is also encoded by other DNA sequences in this sample. The chain uses TRBV5-1 and TRBJ2-1; possible D gene TRBD2, 5 bases. The length of the CDR3 is 16 residues. V lost 0 bases, J lost 0 bases, and 10 bases lay in between. Germline lookup yields CDR1 SGHRS and CDR2 YFSETQ. The CDR3 region has the DNA TGCGCCAGCAGCTTGGCCCCGGGAAGCTCCTACAATGAGCAGTTCTTC. Its protein is CASSLAPGSSYNEQFF.

Concerning this clone itself: The same CDR3 also results from other DNA sequences found in this sample. The chain couples TRBV11-3 to TRBJ2-5; the match to TRBD1 covers 7 bases. This CDR3 has 13 residues. Trimming cost V 5 bases and J 1 base; bases outside gene matches: 1. Germline V CDR1 and CDR2: SGHNT, YENEEA. The CDR3 DNA sequence: TGTGCCAGCAGCAGGGACAGCCAAGAGACCCAGTACTTC. Translated, it gives CASSRDSQETQYF.

This chain connects TRBV7-2 to TRBJ1-2; D is perhaps TRBD1 (6 bases). V lost 6 bases and J 8 bases, leaving 19 bases between the germline ends. The CDR3 has 14 amino acids. CDR1 and CDR2 from the germline V gene are SGHTA and FQGNSA. CDR3 in amino acids: CASRRQVITLGYTF. The CDR3 region has the DNA TGTGCCAGCAGAAGACAGGTTATCACTCTGGGCTACACCTTC.

The chain couples TRBV19 to TRBJ1-3, with D unclear. V lost 8 bases, J lost 2 bases, and 13 bases lay in between. The CDR3 spans 14 residues. CDR1 LNHDA and CDR2 SQIVND come from the germline V gene (reference sequence). The CDR3 spells CASRPLPPGNTIYF. The CDR3 DNA sequence: TGTGCCAGTCGTCCCCTCCCTCCTGGAAACACCATATATTTT.

The chain combines TRBV18 with TRBJ2-2; 12 nucleotides agree with TRBD1. J lost 4 bases, V lost 0 bases, and 0 bases had no gene match. This CDR3 contains 16 residues. Germline V CDR1 and CDR2: KGHSH, LQKENI. Here the CDR3 reads CASSPPGQGATGELFF. DNA of the CDR3: TGTGCCAGCTCACCACCGGGACAGGGGGCCACCGGGGAGCTGTTTTTT.

The V gene is TRBV7-9, the J gene TRBJ1-2; D not resolved. This CDR3 region has 15 residues. The germline V gene has CDR1 SEHNR and CDR2 FQNEAQ (reference sequence). Trimming removed 7 bases from V and 3 bases from J, with 18 bases in between. CDR3 amino acids: CASTLPTAGYYGYTF. In DNA, the CDR3 is TGTGCCAGCACCCTACCGACCGCGGGGTACTATGGCTACACCTTC.

CDR3 sequence: CASSSRGGYGYTF. CDR3 DNA: TGTGCCAGCAGCTCCAGGGGCGGCTATGGCTACACCTTC. The V and J genes are TRBV7-9 and TRBJ1-2; weak D call: TRBD1 (6 bases). The V end lost 4 bases, the J end lost 4 bases, and 10 bases lay between the germline ends. The germline V gene encodes CDR1 SEHNR and CDR2 FQNEAQ (reference sequence). The CDR3 runs to 13 residues.